A selection of T cell receptor beta chains follows, all from one sample in a study of T cell responses to AZD1222 COVID-19 vaccine. Method: immunoSEQ multiplex PCR; TCRdb's copy keeps in-frame clones and lacks some. The sample yields about 56,000 clones, less than 90% seen once. Source: peripheral blood, taken 28 days after the second AZD1222 dose. Source of these receptors: an adult who received the AZD1222 COVID-19 vaccine. The CDR3 runs from the conserved cysteine through the conserved F or W. Fields, in order: V gene, CDR3 length, D gene, J gene, clone size, CDR3 DNA, CDR3 protein. The D gene is left open where the match is weak. Only some rows state a clone size, as once, few, many or a class for expanded clones.

V gene: TRBV30; CDR3 length: 13; D gene: -; J gene: TRBJ1-5; clone size: -; CDR3 DNA: TGTGCCTGGGCTATAGGGGGCAATCAGCCCCAGCATTTT; CDR3 protein: CAWAIGGNQPQHF
V gene: TRBV6-5; CDR3 length: 15; D gene: TRBD2; J gene: TRBJ2-7; clone size: -; CDR3 DNA: TGTGCCAGCAGTTACAGCGCGGGAGGGCCATACGAGCAGTACTTC; CDR3 protein: CASSYSAGGPYEQYF
V gene: TRBV10-3; CDR3 length: 14; D gene: -; J gene: TRBJ1-1; clone size: -; CDR3 DNA: TGTGCCATCAGTGACGTGTCGGCCCTCACTGAAGCTTTCTTT; CDR3 protein: CAISDVSALTEAFF
V gene: TRBV6-5; CDR3 length: 13; D gene: -; J gene: TRBJ1-5; clone size: -; CDR3 DNA: TGTGCCAGCAGATCGTACGGGTACCAGCCCCAGCATTTT; CDR3 protein: CASRSYGYQPQHF
V gene: TRBV5-5; CDR3 length: 13; D gene: -; J gene: TRBJ2-3; clone size: -; CDR3 DNA: TGTGCCAGCAGCCACCGGGACTTACATACGCAGTATTTT; CDR3 protein: CASSHRDLHTQYF
V gene: TRBV2; CDR3 length: 11; D gene: -; J gene: TRBJ2-7; clone size: -; CDR3 DNA: TGTGCCAGCAGCACAACTAGTCCCCAGTACTTC; CDR3 protein: CASSTTSPQYF
V gene: TRBV11-3; CDR3 length: 19; D gene: -; J gene: TRBJ1-5; clone size: -; CDR3 DNA: TGTGCCAGCAGCTTTCGAAAAGACCCCTGGCGGTATAGCAATCAGCCCCAGCATTTT; CDR3 protein: CASSFRKDPWRYSNQPQHF
V gene: TRBV3-1/TRBV3-2; CDR3 length: 16; D gene: TRBD1; J gene: TRBJ2-6; clone size: -; CDR3 DNA: TGTGCCAGCAGCCATATCCAGGGGGCTGGGGCCAACGTCCTGACTTTC; CDR3 protein: CASSHIQGAGANVLTF
V gene: TRBV7-3; CDR3 length: 13; D gene: -; J gene: TRBJ1-4; clone size: -; CDR3 DNA: TGTGCCAGCAGCCCCGGACTCAATGAAAAACTGTTTTTT; CDR3 protein: CASSPGLNEKLFF
V gene: TRBV7-3; CDR3 length: 13; D gene: -; J gene: TRBJ2-7; clone size: -; CDR3 DNA: TGTGCCAGCAGTCTCTCTCGGGGCGACGAGCAGTACTTC; CDR3 protein: CASSLSRGDEQYF
V gene: TRBV5-1; CDR3 length: 14; D gene: -; J gene: TRBJ1-3; clone size: -; CDR3 DNA: TGCGCCAGCAGCTTGGGGGGGATCGGAAACACCATATATTTT; CDR3 protein: CASSLGGIGNTIYF
V gene: TRBV5-1; CDR3 length: 15; D gene: -; J gene: TRBJ2-1; clone size: -; CDR3 DNA: TGCGCCAGCAGCGGAGGGGGGACCTCCTACAATGAGCAGTTCTTC; CDR3 protein: CASSGGGTSYNEQFF
V gene: TRBV12-3/TRBV12-4; CDR3 length: 12; D gene: TRBD2; J gene: TRBJ2-7; clone size: -; CDR3 DNA: TGTGCCAGCAGTTTTGGACTAGCAGAGCAGTACTTC; CDR3 protein: CASSFGLAEQYF
V gene: TRBV29-1; CDR3 length: 13; D gene: -; J gene: TRBJ2-7; clone size: -; CDR3 DNA: TGCAGCGTTGAAGAGGCAGGCTGGGGCGAGCAGTACTTC; CDR3 protein: CSVEEAGWGEQYF
V gene: TRBV7-2; CDR3 length: 14; D gene: -; J gene: TRBJ1-1; clone size: few; CDR3 DNA: TGTGCCAGCAGCTGGGTGGGCGGAAACACTGAAGCTTTCTTT; CDR3 protein: CASSWVGGNTEAFF
V gene: TRBV14; CDR3 length: 15; D gene: -; J gene: TRBJ2-2; clone size: -; CDR3 DNA: TGTGCCAGCAGCCAAGATCGGTATTGGACCGGGGAGCTGTTTTTT; CDR3 protein: CASSQDRYWTGELFF
V gene: TRBV11-3; CDR3 length: 14; D gene: TRBD2; J gene: TRBJ2-1; clone size: -; CDR3 DNA: TGTGCCAGCAGCCGTGGGAGACTAGCAAGTAAACAGTTCTTC; CDR3 protein: CASSRGRLASKQFF
V gene: TRBV5-1; CDR3 length: 15; D gene: TRBD2; J gene: TRBJ2-5; clone size: few; CDR3 DNA: TGCGCCAGCAGCAGCACTAGCGGGGAGGGGGAGACCCAGTACTTC; CDR3 protein: CASSSTSGEGETQYF
V gene: TRBV7-9; CDR3 length: 17; D gene: -; J gene: TRBJ2-6; clone size: -; CDR3 DNA: TGTGCCAGCAGCTCAGCGAACCGGGGGGCCGGGGCCAACGTCCTGACTTTC; CDR3 protein: CASSSANRGAGANVLTF
V gene: TRBV11-2; CDR3 length: 15; D gene: -; J gene: TRBJ1-4; clone size: -; CDR3 DNA: TGTGCCAGCAGCCGGGGGGTGTCAACTAATGAAAAACTGTTTTTT; CDR3 protein: CASSRGVSTNEKLFF
V gene: TRBV11-1; CDR3 length: 12; D gene: -; J gene: TRBJ2-1; clone size: -; CDR3 DNA: TGTGCCAGCAGCCCGCCGGGAAATGAGCAGTTCTTC; CDR3 protein: CASSPPGNEQFF
V gene: TRBV6-6; CDR3 length: 15; D gene: -; J gene: TRBJ1-5; clone size: -; CDR3 DNA: TGTGCCAGCAGTTACTCTTGGGGGGCGGATCAGCCCCAGCATTTT; CDR3 protein: CASSYSWGADQPQHF
V gene: TRBV5-1; CDR3 length: 13; D gene: -; J gene: TRBJ2-7; clone size: -; CDR3 DNA: TGCGCCAGCAGCTTTGGCAGCTCCTACGAGCAGTACTTC; CDR3 protein: CASSFGSSYEQYF
V gene: TRBV23-1; CDR3 length: 16; D gene: TRBD1; J gene: TRBJ2-3; clone size: -; CDR3 DNA: TGCGCCAGCAGTCGAAAGGGACAGGGGCTGATAGATACGCAGTATTTT; CDR3 protein: CASSRKGQGLIDTQYF
V gene: TRBV24-1; CDR3 length: 16; D gene: -; J gene: TRBJ2-5; clone size: -; CDR3 DNA: TGTGCCACCAGTGCTTTGGCAGGGGACTCGATCAAGACCCAGTACTTC; CDR3 protein: CATSALAGDSIKTQYF
V gene: TRBV2; CDR3 length: 12; D gene: -; J gene: TRBJ1-1; clone size: -; CDR3 DNA: TGTGCCAGCGTGGAGGGGGTAACTGAAGCTTTCTTT; CDR3 protein: CASVEGVTEAFF
V gene: TRBV4-2; CDR3 length: 15; D gene: TRBD2; J gene: TRBJ2-7; clone size: few; CDR3 DNA: TGTGCCAGCAGCCAGGGGCGGGGGTTAATGTACGAGCAGTACTTC; CDR3 protein: CASSQGRGLMYEQYF
V gene: TRBV6-1; CDR3 length: 12; D gene: -; J gene: TRBJ1-2; clone size: -; CDR3 DNA: TGTGCCAGCAGTTTACAGTCCTATGGCTACACCTTC; CDR3 protein: CASSLQSYGYTF
V gene: TRBV6-6; CDR3 length: 13; D gene: -; J gene: TRBJ2-2; clone size: -; CDR3 DNA: TGTGCCAGCGGGTACGAGGGCACCGGGGAGCTGTTTTTT; CDR3 protein: CASGYEGTGELFF
V gene: TRBV3-1/TRBV3-2; CDR3 length: 15; D gene: -; J gene: TRBJ2-7; clone size: -; CDR3 DNA: TGTGCCAGCAGCCAACGGTTGCAGAGCTCCTACGAGCAGTACTTC; CDR3 protein: CASSQRLQSSYEQYF
V gene: TRBV6-5; CDR3 length: 15; D gene: TRBD1; J gene: TRBJ2-1; clone size: -; CDR3 DNA: TGTGCCAGCAGTTACCGGGACAGGGTATACAATGAGCAGTTCTTC; CDR3 protein: CASSYRDRVYNEQFF
V gene: TRBV18; CDR3 length: 14; D gene: TRBD1; J gene: TRBJ2-4; clone size: -; CDR3 DNA: TGTGCCAGCTCATCTGACAGGGGGCGGAACATTCAGTACTTC; CDR3 protein: CASSSDRGRNIQYF
V gene: TRBV28; CDR3 length: 16; D gene: -; J gene: TRBJ1-4; clone size: -; CDR3 DNA: TGTGCCAGCAGTTCCTTACTAAGTGCAACTAATGAAAAACTGTTTTTT; CDR3 protein: CASSSLLSATNEKLFF
V gene: TRBV7-9; CDR3 length: 15; D gene: TRBD1; J gene: TRBJ2-3; clone size: -; CDR3 DNA: TGTGCCAGCAGCTACAGGGGTTCAAGCACAGATACGCAGTATTTT; CDR3 protein: CASSYRGSSTDTQYF
V gene: TRBV19; CDR3 length: 17; D gene: -; J gene: TRBJ1-5; clone size: -; CDR3 DNA: TGTGCCAGTAGTATGAGCGTCGCAGGGGTTGGAAATCAGCCCCAGCATTTT; CDR3 protein: CASSMSVAGVGNQPQHF
V gene: TRBV5-4; CDR3 length: 14; D gene: -; J gene: TRBJ2-7; clone size: -; CDR3 DNA: TGTGCCAGCAGCTCGACGTTGTACCCCTACGAGCAGTACTTC; CDR3 protein: CASSSTLYPYEQYF
V gene: TRBV18; CDR3 length: 15; D gene: -; J gene: TRBJ1-5; clone size: -; CDR3 DNA: TGTGCCAGCTCACCTACAGGGATTGGGAATCAGCCCCAGCATTTT; CDR3 protein: CASSPTGIGNQPQHF
V gene: TRBV5-1; CDR3 length: 16; D gene: -; J gene: TRBJ1-2; clone size: -; CDR3 DNA: TGCGCCAGCAGCTTGGAGGGGAGCCCAAATAACTATGGCTACACCTTC; CDR3 protein: CASSLEGSPNNYGYTF
V gene: TRBV2; CDR3 length: 14; D gene: TRBD1; J gene: TRBJ2-1; clone size: -; CDR3 DNA: TGTGCCAGCAGTTCGACAGGGCGGATCGATGAGCAGTTCTTC; CDR3 protein: CASSSTGRIDEQFF
V gene: TRBV28; CDR3 length: 16; D gene: -; J gene: TRBJ1-3; clone size: -; CDR3 DNA: TGTGCCAGCAGTTCGTGGGACATGGCTACTGGAAACACCATATATTTT; CDR3 protein: CASSSWDMATGNTIYF
V gene: TRBV5-8; CDR3 length: 13; D gene: -; J gene: TRBJ1-2; clone size: -; CDR3 DNA: TGTGCCAGCAGCCGCCAAGATAACTATGGCTACACCTTC; CDR3 protein: CASSRQDNYGYTF
V gene: TRBV5-1; CDR3 length: 15; D gene: -; J gene: TRBJ2-3; clone size: few; CDR3 DNA: TGCGCCAGCAGCTTGGTGTCGGTGCCCACAGATACGCAGTATTTT; CDR3 protein: CASSLVSVPTDTQYF
V gene: TRBV5-1; CDR3 length: 15; D gene: TRBD1; J gene: TRBJ2-1; clone size: few; CDR3 DNA: TGCGCCAGCAGTCCCGGGACAGGGGCCTACAATGAGCAGTTCTTC; CDR3 protein: CASSPGTGAYNEQFF
V gene: TRBV6-5; CDR3 length: 15; D gene: -; J gene: TRBJ1-1; clone size: -; CDR3 DNA: TGTGCCAGCAGGTTCGCCGAAACTAGTAACACTGAAGCTTTCTTT; CDR3 protein: CASRFAETSNTEAFF
V gene: TRBV7-2; CDR3 length: 13; D gene: TRBD1; J gene: TRBJ1-5; clone size: once; CDR3 DNA: TGTGCCAGCAGCTACCAGGGGGGAACGCCCCAGCATTTT; CDR3 protein: CASSYQGGTPQHF
V gene: TRBV28; CDR3 length: 14; D gene: -; J gene: TRBJ1-2; clone size: -; CDR3 DNA: TGTGCCAGCAGGAGAGACACCACTAACTATGGCTACACCTTC; CDR3 protein: CASRRDTTNYGYTF
V gene: TRBV28; CDR3 length: 14; D gene: -; J gene: TRBJ1-5; clone size: -; CDR3 DNA: TGTGCCAGCAGTCCTCCGCAGGGGTTTCAGCCCCAGCATTTT; CDR3 protein: CASSPPQGFQPQHF
V gene: TRBV9; CDR3 length: 15; D gene: -; J gene: TRBJ2-2; clone size: -; CDR3 DNA: TGTGCCAGCAGTCCCGAGGGACCGAACACCGGGGAGCTGTTTTTT; CDR3 protein: CASSPEGPNTGELFF
V gene: TRBV3-1/TRBV3-2; CDR3 length: 11; D gene: -; J gene: TRBJ2-5; clone size: -; CDR3 DNA: TGTGCCAGCAGCCATTTGGAGACCCAGTACTTC; CDR3 protein: CASSHLETQYF
V gene: TRBV5-4; CDR3 length: 14; D gene: -; J gene: TRBJ2-3; clone size: -; CDR3 DNA: TGTGCCAGCAGCTTTGAGACAGGAACAGATACGCAGTATTTT; CDR3 protein: CASSFETGTDTQYF
V gene: TRBV24-1; CDR3 length: 10; D gene: -; J gene: TRBJ1-5; clone size: -; CDR3 DNA: TGTGCCACCTCTGTCACGCTAGAGCATTTT; CDR3 protein: CATSVTLEHF
V gene: TRBV19; CDR3 length: 12; D gene: -; J gene: TRBJ1-1; clone size: once; CDR3 DNA: TGTGCCAGTAGTCGCAACAGATTTGAAGCTTTCTTT; CDR3 protein: CASSRNRFEAFF
V gene: TRBV19; CDR3 length: 14; D gene: TRBD1; J gene: TRBJ2-5; clone size: once; CDR3 DNA: TGTGCCAGTAGTATACAGGGGGCTAAAGAGACCCAGTACTTC; CDR3 protein: CASSIQGAKETQYF